What follows are 6 T cell receptor beta chains derived from one specimen sequenced in a study of T cell responses to AZD1222 COVID-19 vaccine. Using immunoSEQ multiplex PCR, the repertoire was profiled, and TCRdb retains in-frame clones only, with some absent. The sample consists of approximately 170,000 clones, approximately 90% of them appearing once. Here the sequenced sample was peripheral blood, taken on day 0 of AZD1222 vaccination. Receptors originate from an adult in good health.

This clone was seen only once. V usage is TRBV7-9 and J usage is TRBJ1-4, with TRBD1 as a possible D gene (5 bases). Trimming cost V 5 bases and J 7 bases, with 17 bases left between them. This CDR3 is built from 15 residues. Germline assignment: CDR1 SEHNR and CDR2 FQNEAQ (reference sequence). The CDR3 sequence is CASSPRWGTGEKLFF. CDR3 sequence (DNA): TGTGCCAGCAGCCCCCGCTGGGGGACGGGTGAAAAACTGTTTTTT.

V is TRBV9 and J is TRBJ2-5; D is unresolved. Germline V CDR1 and CDR2: SGDLS, YYNGEE. This CDR3 region has 15 residues. Trimming pared 0 bases from V and 0 bases from J, leaving 9 bases between. This CDR3 is CASSVASAYQETQYF. DNA for the CDR3: TGTGCCAGCAGCGTAGCTTCAGCGTACCAAGAGACCCAGTACTTC.

The rearrangement joins TRBV5-1 to TRBJ1-2, with no clear D. Germline CDR1 and CDR2: SGHRS and YFSETQ. The length of the CDR3 is 11 residues. Trimming shortened V by 0 bases and J by 7 bases, and 4 bases separated the two germline ends. As DNA, the CDR3 is TGCGCCAGCAGCTTGGGGGGTGGCTACACCTTC. It specifies CASSLGGGYTF.

The rearrangement joins TRBV6-5 to TRBJ1-1, with 10 bases that match TRBD1. The J segment lost 1 base and the V segment lost 6 bases, leaving 5 bases of the junction unmatched. Germline V CDR1 and CDR2: MNHEY, SVGAGI. The CDR3 contains 15 residues. CDR3 sequence reads: CASSPRDRGNTEAFF. CDR3 DNA: TGTGCCAGCAGCCCACGGGACAGGGGGAACACTGAAGCTTTCTTT.

The chain employs TRBV4-2 and TRBJ2-7; D remains unclear. The CDR3 is 16 residues long. V shed 3 bases and J shed 1 base, with 16 bases lying between them. Germline V lookup: CDR1 LGHNA, CDR2 YNFKEQ. The CDR3 loop is CASSHVYSDSSYEQYF. The CDR3 DNA reads as TGTGCCAGCAGCCATGTCTATTCCGACTCTTCCTACGAGCAGTACTTC.

The genes are TRBV27 and TRBJ1-1, with unresolved D. Germline assignment: CDR1 MNHEY and CDR2 SMNVEV (reference sequence). This CDR3 has 15 amino acids. Trimming removed 2 bases at V and 3 bases at J, with 13 bases between. The CDR3 sequence: CASSLIPGRHTEAFF. The CDR3, as DNA: TGTGCCAGCAGTTTAATCCCCGGAAGGCACACTGAAGCTTTCTTT.